A selection of T cell receptor beta chains follows, all from one sample in a study of vaccination and CD4 T cells after COVID-19. TCRdb reprocessed the PCR reads via MiXCR and lists one record per CDR3 protein. Of under 15,000 distinct CDR3 sequences in the sample, approximately 74% were seen once. The antigens these receptors bind are not known. Sequencing was done on a sample of CD4+ T cells from blood, cultured in vitro. Receptors originate from a human donor who had recovered from COVID-19. The CDR3 runs from the conserved cysteine through the conserved F or W. The order of the fields is CDR3 protein, CDR3 DNA, D gene, J gene, clone size, CDR3 length, V gene. The D gene is left open where the match is weak. Where a row states a size, it is once, few, many or the class of an expanded clone; other rows omit it.

cdr3_aa: CSAQTDRGSLNYGYTF
cdr3_nt: TGCAGTGCCCAAACGGACAGGGGAAGCCTTAACTATGGCTACACCTTC
d_call: TRBD1
j_call: TRBJ1-2
clone_size: .
cdr3_length: 16
v_call: TRBV20-1

cdr3_aa: CAWSTAGQPYQPQHF
cdr3_nt: TGTGCCTGGAGCACCGCGGGACAGCCATATCAGCCCCAGCATTTT
d_call: TRBD1
j_call: TRBJ1-5
clone_size: .
cdr3_length: 15
v_call: TRBV30

cdr3_aa: CASSQVLGQGTGELFF
cdr3_nt: TGCGCCAGCAGCCAAGTTTTGGGACAGGGAACCGGGGAGCTGTTTTTT
d_call: TRBD1
j_call: TRBJ2-2
clone_size: .
cdr3_length: 16
v_call: TRBV4-3

cdr3_aa: CASSHGTTSWPETQYF
cdr3_nt: TGTGCCAGCAGCCACGGGACAACGTCTTGGCCAGAGACCCAGTACTTC
d_call: .
j_call: TRBJ2-5
clone_size: .
cdr3_length: 16
v_call: TRBV6-2/TRBV6-3

cdr3_aa: CASSFSGQTQCF
cdr3_nt: TGTGCCAGCAGCTTTAGCGGGCAGACGCAGTGTTTT
d_call: TRBD2
j_call: TRBJ2-3
clone_size: .
cdr3_length: 12
v_call: TRBV7-2

cdr3_aa: CASSRSGLFEQYF
cdr3_nt: TGTGCCAGCAGTCGCTCGGGACTCTTCGAGCAGTACTTC
d_call: .
j_call: TRBJ2-7
clone_size: few
cdr3_length: 13
v_call: TRBV6-2/TRBV6-3

cdr3_aa: CASSLALTGTGTYNEQFF
cdr3_nt: TGTGCCAGCAGCTTGGCTTTAACCGGGACAGGGACCTACAATGAGCAGTTCTTC
d_call: TRBD1
j_call: TRBJ2-1
clone_size: .
cdr3_length: 18
v_call: TRBV5-5

cdr3_aa: CASSYEGGAGHEQYF
cdr3_nt: TGTGCCAGCAGCTACGAAGGGGGCGCGGGCCACGAGCAGTACTTC
d_call: TRBD1
j_call: TRBJ2-7
clone_size: once
cdr3_length: 15
v_call: TRBV11-2

cdr3_aa: CASRGKGVGDYGYTF
cdr3_nt: TGTGCCAGCAGGGGAAAGGGGGTCGGGGACTATGGCTACACCTTC
d_call: .
j_call: TRBJ1-2
clone_size: .
cdr3_length: 15
v_call: TRBV6-1

cdr3_aa: CASSFTGVNTEAFF
cdr3_nt: TGTGCCAGCAGTTTTACCGGGGTGAACACTGAAGCTTTCTTT
d_call: .
j_call: TRBJ1-1
clone_size: .
cdr3_length: 14
v_call: TRBV27

cdr3_aa: CASSKGWDRVREQFF
cdr3_nt: TGTGCCAGCAGCAAGGGGTGGGACAGGGTACGTGAGCAGTTCTTC
d_call: TRBD1
j_call: TRBJ2-1
clone_size: .
cdr3_length: 15
v_call: TRBV7-9

cdr3_aa: CASSLRPEYNSPLHF
cdr3_nt: TGTGCCAGCAGCTTACGTCCGGAGTATAATTCACCCCTCCACTTT
d_call: .
j_call: TRBJ1-6
clone_size: few
cdr3_length: 15
v_call: TRBV7-2

cdr3_aa: CASSPLGGRINTGELFF
cdr3_nt: TGCGCCAGCAGCCCCCTAGGGGGACGCATTAACACCGGGGAGCTGTTTTTT
d_call: .
j_call: TRBJ2-2
clone_size: .
cdr3_length: 17
v_call: TRBV4-3

cdr3_aa: CSAEVGGGNQPQHF
cdr3_nt: TGCAGTGCAGAGGTGGGTGGCGGCAATCAGCCCCAGCATTTT
d_call: .
j_call: TRBJ1-5
clone_size: few
cdr3_length: 14
v_call: TRBV20-1

cdr3_aa: CASSLWGALHF
cdr3_nt: TGTGCCAGCAGCCTGTGGGGGGCCCTCCACTTT
d_call: .
j_call: TRBJ1-6
clone_size: .
cdr3_length: 11
v_call: TRBV7-2

cdr3_aa: CASSYFGGDTEAFF
cdr3_nt: TGTGCCAGCAGTTACTTTGGGGGGGACACTGAAGCTTTCTTT
d_call: .
j_call: TRBJ1-1
clone_size: few
cdr3_length: 14
v_call: TRBV6-5

cdr3_aa: CASSSQGGPNQPQHF
cdr3_nt: TGTGCCAGCAGCTCACAGGGAGGACCGAATCAGCCCCAGCATTTT
d_call: .
j_call: TRBJ1-5
clone_size: once
cdr3_length: 15
v_call: TRBV28

cdr3_aa: CASSPSGTPYGYTF
cdr3_nt: TGTGCCAGCTCACCATCCGGGACCCCCTATGGCTACACCTTC
d_call: .
j_call: TRBJ1-2
clone_size: .
cdr3_length: 14
v_call: TRBV18

cdr3_aa: CSAKGGGIGSSYNEQFF
cdr3_nt: TGCAGTGCTAAGGGGGGAGGTATCGGTAGCTCCTACAATGAGCAGTTCTTC
d_call: .
j_call: TRBJ2-1
clone_size: .
cdr3_length: 17
v_call: TRBV20-1

cdr3_aa: CASSYVIRPTQPQHF
cdr3_nt: TGTGCCAGCAGTTACGTTATTAGGCCGACACAGCCCCAGCATTTT
d_call: .
j_call: TRBJ1-5
clone_size: few
cdr3_length: 15
v_call: TRBV6-2/TRBV6-3

cdr3_aa: CASSSSGGGSYEQYF
cdr3_nt: TGTGCCAGCAGCTCCAGTGGAGGGGGGTCCTACGAGCAGTACTTC
d_call: .
j_call: TRBJ2-7
clone_size: once
cdr3_length: 15
v_call: TRBV28

cdr3_aa: CASSSYIANEQFF
cdr3_nt: TGTGCCAGCAGCTCTTATATAGCCAATGAGCAGTTCTTC
d_call: .
j_call: TRBJ2-1
clone_size: medium-sized
cdr3_length: 13
v_call: TRBV7-2

cdr3_aa: CASSPGLSAGGGYEQYF
cdr3_nt: TGTGCCAGCTCACCAGGACTATCAGCGGGAGGGGGATACGAGCAGTACTTC
d_call: TRBD2
j_call: TRBJ2-7
clone_size: .
cdr3_length: 17
v_call: TRBV18

cdr3_aa: CAISGSGGPSTDTQYF
cdr3_nt: TGTGCCATCAGTGGGTCGGGCGGCCCTAGCACAGATACGCAGTATTTT
d_call: .
j_call: TRBJ2-3
clone_size: .
cdr3_length: 16
v_call: TRBV10-3

cdr3_aa: CASRWDRVNTGELFF
cdr3_nt: TGTGCCAGCAGGTGGGACAGGGTAAACACCGGGGAGCTGTTTTTT
d_call: TRBD1
j_call: TRBJ2-2
clone_size: .
cdr3_length: 15
v_call: TRBV6-1

cdr3_aa: CALTSGTYNEQFF
cdr3_nt: TGCGCCCTGACTAGCGGGACGTACAATGAGCAGTTCTTC
d_call: TRBD2
j_call: TRBJ2-1
clone_size: .
cdr3_length: 13
v_call: TRBV20-1

cdr3_aa: CATSRERDGYTF
cdr3_nt: TGTGCCACCAGCAGAGAAAGGGACGGCTACACCTTC
d_call: .
j_call: TRBJ1-2
clone_size: .
cdr3_length: 12
v_call: TRBV15

cdr3_aa: CASSQGTISGNTIYF
cdr3_nt: TGTGCCAGCAGTCAGGGGACGATCTCTGGAAACACCATATATTTT
d_call: .
j_call: TRBJ1-3
clone_size: .
cdr3_length: 15
v_call: TRBV28

cdr3_aa: CASSTHTGGFYGYTF
cdr3_nt: TGTGCCAGTAGTACCCACACAGGGGGTTTCTATGGCTACACCTTC
d_call: TRBD1
j_call: TRBJ1-2
clone_size: .
cdr3_length: 15
v_call: TRBV19

cdr3_aa: CASSPSGGPNEKLFF
cdr3_nt: TGTGCCAGCAGCCCATCAGGGGGGCCTAATGAAAAACTGTTTTTT
d_call: TRBD1
j_call: TRBJ1-4
clone_size: .
cdr3_length: 15
v_call: TRBV7-3